This T cell receptor (beta chain) was retrieved from a study of cytomegalovirus exposure and HLA in healthy donors. Primers for the PCR totalled 60 Vbeta and 13 Jbeta. The table came from immunoSEQ multiplex PCR; TCRdb's copy has only in-frame clones and leaves some out. Of 150,000 to 200,000 clones in the sample, more than 65% were seen once. Remarks on this clone: Its target is unknown.

It was healthy bone marrow donors who served as donors. V shed 2 bases and J shed 8 bases, with 7 bases lying between them. The CDR3 totals 12 residues. Germline V gene data show CDR1 as MNHEY and CDR2 as SVGAGI. Broader study findings: There were reportedly fewer N-insertions in an Asian-associated ancestry cluster than the approximately 670-donor mean, in a later analysis. Productive status was seen about 90% or about 30% of the time for most TCR beta V segments in an earlier analysis. Overall, under 200 TCR beta chains were annotated as cytomegalovirus-associated.

This chain joins TRBV6-5 and TRBJ1-5; tentative D call: TRBD1 (6 bases). Source material: PBMCs. This TCR derives from a woman aged 25 to 45 in good health and CMV-seropositive. DNA for the CDR3: TGTGCCAGCAGTTACCGACAGGAGCCCCAGCATTTT. Its translation: CASSYRQEPQHF.